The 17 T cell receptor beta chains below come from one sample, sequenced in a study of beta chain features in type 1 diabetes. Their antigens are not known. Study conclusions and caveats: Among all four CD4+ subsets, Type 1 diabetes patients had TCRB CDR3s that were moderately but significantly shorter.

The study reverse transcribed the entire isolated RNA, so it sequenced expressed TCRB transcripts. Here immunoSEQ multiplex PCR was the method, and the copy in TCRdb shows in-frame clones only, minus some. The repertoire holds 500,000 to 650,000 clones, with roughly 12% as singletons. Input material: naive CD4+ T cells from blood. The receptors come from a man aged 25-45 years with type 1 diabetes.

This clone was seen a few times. The CDR3 region is CAISESGVRPSGANVLTF. The CDR3 bases are TGTGCCATCAGTGAGTCGGGCGTCCGTCCCTCTGGGGCCAACGTCCTGACTTTC. The V gene is TRBV10-3, the J gene TRBJ2-6, with D uncertain. The CDR3 is made up of 18 amino acids. V lost 0 bases to trimming and J lost 0 bases, with 12 bases between them. CDR1 and CDR2 (germline): ENHRY, SYGVKD.

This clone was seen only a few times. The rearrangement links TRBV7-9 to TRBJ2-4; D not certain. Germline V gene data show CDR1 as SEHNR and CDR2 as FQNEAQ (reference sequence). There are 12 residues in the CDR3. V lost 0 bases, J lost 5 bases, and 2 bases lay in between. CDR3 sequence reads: CASSLAQNIQYF. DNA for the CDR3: TGTGCCAGCAGCTTAGCGCAAAACATTCAGTACTTC.

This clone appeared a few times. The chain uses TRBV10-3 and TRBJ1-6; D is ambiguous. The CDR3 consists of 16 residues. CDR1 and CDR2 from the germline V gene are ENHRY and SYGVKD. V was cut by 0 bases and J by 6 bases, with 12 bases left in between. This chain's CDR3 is CAISESVVTVNSPLHF. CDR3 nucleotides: TGTGCCATCAGTGAGTCGGTGGTTACGGTTAATTCACCCCTCCACTTT.

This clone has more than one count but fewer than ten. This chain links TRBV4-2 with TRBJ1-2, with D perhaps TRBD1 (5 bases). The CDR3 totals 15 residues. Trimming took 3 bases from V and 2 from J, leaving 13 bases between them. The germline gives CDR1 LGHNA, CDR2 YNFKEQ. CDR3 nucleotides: TGTGCCAGCAGCCAGGGTGACAGAATGAACTATGGCTACACCTTC. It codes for CASSQGDRMNYGYTF.

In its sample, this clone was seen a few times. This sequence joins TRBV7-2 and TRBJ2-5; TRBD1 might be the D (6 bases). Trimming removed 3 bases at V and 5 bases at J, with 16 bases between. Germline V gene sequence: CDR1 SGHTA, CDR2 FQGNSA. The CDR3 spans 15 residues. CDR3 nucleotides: TGTGCCAGCAGCTTCCGGACAGACCACCTGGAGACCCAGTACTTC. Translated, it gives CASSFRTDHLETQYF. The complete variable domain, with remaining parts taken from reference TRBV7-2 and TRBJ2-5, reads GAGVSQSPSNKVTEKGKDVELRCDPISGHTALYWYRQSLGQGLEFLIYFQGNSAPDKSGLPSDRFSAERTGGSVSTLTIQRTQQEDSAVYLCASSFRTDHLETQYFGPGTRLLVL.

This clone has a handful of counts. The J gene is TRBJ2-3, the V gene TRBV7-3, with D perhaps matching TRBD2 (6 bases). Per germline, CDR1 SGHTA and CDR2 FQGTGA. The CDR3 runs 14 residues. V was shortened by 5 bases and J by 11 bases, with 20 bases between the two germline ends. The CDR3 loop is CASSPSAGLEGQYF. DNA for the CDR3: TGTGCCAGCAGCCCCTCAGCGGGCCTGGAGGGGCAGTATTTT.

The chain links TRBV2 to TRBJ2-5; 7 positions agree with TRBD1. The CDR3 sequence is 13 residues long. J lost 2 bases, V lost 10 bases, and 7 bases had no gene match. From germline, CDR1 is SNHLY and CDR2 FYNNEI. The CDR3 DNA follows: TGTGCCACGCGCAGGGGGAGTCAAGAGACCCAGTACTTC. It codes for CATRRGSQETQYF.

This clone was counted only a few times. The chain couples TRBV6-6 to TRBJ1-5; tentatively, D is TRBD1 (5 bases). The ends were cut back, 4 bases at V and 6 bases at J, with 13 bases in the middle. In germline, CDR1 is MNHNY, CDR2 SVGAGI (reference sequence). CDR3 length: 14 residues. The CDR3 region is CASSSTDSRQPQHF. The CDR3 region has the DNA TGTGCCAGCAGTTCCACTGACAGTCGTCAGCCCCAGCATTTT.

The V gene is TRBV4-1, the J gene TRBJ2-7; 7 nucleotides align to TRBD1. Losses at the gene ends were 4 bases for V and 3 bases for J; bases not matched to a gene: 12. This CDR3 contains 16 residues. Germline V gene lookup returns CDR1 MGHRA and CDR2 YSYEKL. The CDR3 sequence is CASSPLPGTENYEQYF. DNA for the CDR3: TGCGCCAGCAGCCCTCTCCCAGGGACAGAGAACTACGAGCAGTACTTC.

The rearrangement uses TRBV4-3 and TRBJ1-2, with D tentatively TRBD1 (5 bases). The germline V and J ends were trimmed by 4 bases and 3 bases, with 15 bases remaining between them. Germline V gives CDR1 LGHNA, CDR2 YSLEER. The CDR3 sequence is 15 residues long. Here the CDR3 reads CASSLEKFRDYGYTF. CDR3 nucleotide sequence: TGCGCCAGCAGCCTTGAGAAGTTCAGGGACTATGGCTACACCTTC.

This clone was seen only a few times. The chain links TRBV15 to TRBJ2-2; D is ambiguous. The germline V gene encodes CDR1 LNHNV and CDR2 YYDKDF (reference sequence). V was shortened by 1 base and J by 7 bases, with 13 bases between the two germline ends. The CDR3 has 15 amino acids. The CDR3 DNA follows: TGTGCCACCAGCAGAGTGTTGACAATGGGCGGGGAGCTGTTTTTT. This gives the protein CATSRVLTMGGELFF.

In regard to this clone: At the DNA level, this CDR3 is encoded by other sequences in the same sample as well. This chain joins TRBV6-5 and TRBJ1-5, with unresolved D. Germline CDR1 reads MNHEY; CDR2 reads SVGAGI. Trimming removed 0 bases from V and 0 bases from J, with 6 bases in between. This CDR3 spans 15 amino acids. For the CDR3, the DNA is TGTGCCAGCAGTTACTCGGACGGTAGCAATCAGCCCCAGCATTTT. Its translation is CASSYSDGSNQPQHF.

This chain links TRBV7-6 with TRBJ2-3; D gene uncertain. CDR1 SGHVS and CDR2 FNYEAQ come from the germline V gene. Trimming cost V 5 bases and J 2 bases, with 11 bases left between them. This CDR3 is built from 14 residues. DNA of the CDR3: TGTGCCAGCAGCCCCCGGGTCTTCACAGATACGCAGTATTTT. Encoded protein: CASSPRVFTDTQYF.

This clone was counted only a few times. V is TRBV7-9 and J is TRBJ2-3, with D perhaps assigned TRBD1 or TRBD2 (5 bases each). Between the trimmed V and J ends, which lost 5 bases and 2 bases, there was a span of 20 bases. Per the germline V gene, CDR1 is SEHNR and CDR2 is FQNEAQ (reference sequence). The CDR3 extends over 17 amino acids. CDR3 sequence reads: CASSRGVDSGSTDTQYF. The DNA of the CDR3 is TGTGCCAGCAGCCGGGGCGTAGACAGCGGTTCCACAGATACGCAGTATTTT.

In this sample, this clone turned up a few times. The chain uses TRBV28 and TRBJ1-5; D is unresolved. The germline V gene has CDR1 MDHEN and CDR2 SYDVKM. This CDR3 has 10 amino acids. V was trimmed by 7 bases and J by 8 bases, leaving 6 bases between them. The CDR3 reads CASNREPQHF. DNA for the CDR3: TGTGCCAGCAATAGGGAGCCCCAGCATTTT.

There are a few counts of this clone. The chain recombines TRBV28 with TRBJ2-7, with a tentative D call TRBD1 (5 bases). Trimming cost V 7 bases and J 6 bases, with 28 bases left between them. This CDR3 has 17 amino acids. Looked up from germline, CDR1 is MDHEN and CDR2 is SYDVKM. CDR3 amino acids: CASISGKLLNYKGEQYF. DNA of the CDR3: TGTGCCAGCATCTCAGGGAAACTATTAAACTACAAAGGCGAGCAGTACTTC.

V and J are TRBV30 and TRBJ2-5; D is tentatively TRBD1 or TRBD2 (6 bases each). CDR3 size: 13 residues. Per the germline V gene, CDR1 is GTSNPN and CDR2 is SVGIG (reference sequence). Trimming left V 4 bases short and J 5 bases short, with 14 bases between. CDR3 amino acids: CAWNQGGRETQYF. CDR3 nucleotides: TGTGCCTGGAACCAAGGGGGGCGTGAGACCCAGTACTTC.